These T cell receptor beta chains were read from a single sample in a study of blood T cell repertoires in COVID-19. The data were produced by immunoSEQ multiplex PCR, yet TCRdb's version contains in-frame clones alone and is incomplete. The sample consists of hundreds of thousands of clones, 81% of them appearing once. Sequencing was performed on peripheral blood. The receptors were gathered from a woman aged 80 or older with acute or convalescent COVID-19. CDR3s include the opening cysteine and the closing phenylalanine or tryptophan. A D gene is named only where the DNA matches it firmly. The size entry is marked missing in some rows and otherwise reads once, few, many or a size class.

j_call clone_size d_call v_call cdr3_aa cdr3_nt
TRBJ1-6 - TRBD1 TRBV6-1 CASSGSRDRGYNSPLHF TGTGCCAGCAGTGGAAGTAGGGACAGAGGATATAATTCACCCCTCCACTTT
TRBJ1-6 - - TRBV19 CASSKANRDSPLHF TGTGCCAGTAGTAAAGCAAACAGAGATTCACCCCTCCACTTT
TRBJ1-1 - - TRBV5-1 CASSLAGGQGPGGEAFF TGCGCCAGCAGCTTGGCCGGGGGGCAGGGTCCGGGAGGTGAAGCTTTCTTT
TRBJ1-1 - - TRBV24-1 CAHPELTEAFF TGTGCCCATCCCGAGCTCACTGAAGCTTTCTTT
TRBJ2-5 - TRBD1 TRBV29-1 CSLGATGGVGETQYF TGCAGCCTTGGGGCGACAGGGGGCGTAGGGGAGACCCAGTACTTC
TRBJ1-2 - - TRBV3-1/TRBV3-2 CASSPGGRPNYGYTF TGTGCCAGCAGCCCCGGGGGACGGCCTAACTATGGCTACACCTTC
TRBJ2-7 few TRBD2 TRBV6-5 CASSPPLAGTYEQYF TGTGCCAGCAGTCCCCCGCTAGCGGGAACTTACGAGCAGTACTTC
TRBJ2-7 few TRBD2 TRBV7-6 CASSPGSGSLGYEQYF TGTGCCAGCAGCCCCGGTAGCGGGAGCTTGGGCTACGAGCAGTACTTC
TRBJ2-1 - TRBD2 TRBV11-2 CASSRVAGSYNEQFF TGTGCCAGCAGCCGCGTAGCGGGAAGCTACAATGAGCAGTTCTTC
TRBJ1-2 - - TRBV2 CANTDMGYGYTF TGTGCCAATACGGACATGGGGTATGGCTACACCTTC
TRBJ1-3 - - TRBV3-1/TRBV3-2 CASSPAGRSSGNTIYF TGTGCCAGCAGCCCCGCGGGGAGGAGCTCTGGAAACACCATATATTTT
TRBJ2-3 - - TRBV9 CASSTHDSTDTQYF TGTGCCAGCAGCACCCACGACAGTACAGATACGCAGTATTTT
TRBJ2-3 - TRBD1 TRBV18 CASSPGDRETFTQYF TGTGCCAGCTCACCAGGAGACAGGGAGACTTTTACGCAGTATTTT
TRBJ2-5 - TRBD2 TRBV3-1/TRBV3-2 CASSQELGGSGKETQYF TGTGCCAGCAGCCAAGAGCTGGGTGGTAGCGGGAAAGAGACCCAGTACTTC
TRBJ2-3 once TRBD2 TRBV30 CALERESTQYF TGTGCCCTTGAGCGGGAGAGTACGCAGTATTTT
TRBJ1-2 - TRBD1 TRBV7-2 CASSPQTGPLDGYTF TGTGCCAGCAGCCCTCAGACAGGGCCATTGGATGGCTACACCTTC
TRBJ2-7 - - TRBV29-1 CSVVVVGVLVYEQYF TGCAGCGTTGTAGTGGTTGGTGTTTTGGTCTACGAGCAGTACTTC
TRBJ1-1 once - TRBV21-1 CASSTCPGQRCTEAFF TGTGCCAGCAGCACATGCCCGGGACAGCGATGCACTGAAGCTTTCTTT
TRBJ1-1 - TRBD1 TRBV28 CASRVTQGGGTEAFF TGTGCCAGCAGAGTTACCCAGGGGGGAGGAACTGAAGCTTTCTTT
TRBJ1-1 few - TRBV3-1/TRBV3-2 CASSRGSRGEAFF TGTGCCAGCAGCCGAGGGAGCAGGGGTGAAGCTTTCTTT
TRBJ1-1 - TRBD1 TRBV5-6 CASSSTGAGTEAFF TGTGCCAGCAGTTCGACAGGGGCGGGCACTGAAGCTTTCTTT
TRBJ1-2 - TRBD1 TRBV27 CASSFINSGGWRGYTF TGTGCCAGCAGTTTTATCAATTCAGGGGGCTGGCGTGGCTACACCTTC
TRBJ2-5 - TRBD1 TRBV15 CATGQGEVGETQYF TGTGCCACCGGACAGGGGGAAGTTGGAGAGACCCAGTACTTC
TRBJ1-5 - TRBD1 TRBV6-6 CASREGTASNQPQHF TGTGCCAGCAGGGAGGGGACAGCTTCCAATCAGCCCCAGCATTTT
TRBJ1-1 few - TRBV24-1 CATSELTGQAFF TGTGCCACCAGTGAGCTTACAGGACAAGCTTTCTTT
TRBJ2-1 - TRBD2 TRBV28 CASSLALAGEGKKFF TGTGCCAGCAGTTTAGCTCTAGCGGGAGAAGGTAAAAAGTTCTTC
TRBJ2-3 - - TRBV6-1 CASSEAEGSYTDTQYF TGTGCCAGCAGTGAAGCGGAGGGATCCTACACAGATACGCAGTATTTT
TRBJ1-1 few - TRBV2 CASSVLQRAEAFF TGTGCCAGCAGCGTACTGCAGAGGGCTGAAGCTTTCTTT